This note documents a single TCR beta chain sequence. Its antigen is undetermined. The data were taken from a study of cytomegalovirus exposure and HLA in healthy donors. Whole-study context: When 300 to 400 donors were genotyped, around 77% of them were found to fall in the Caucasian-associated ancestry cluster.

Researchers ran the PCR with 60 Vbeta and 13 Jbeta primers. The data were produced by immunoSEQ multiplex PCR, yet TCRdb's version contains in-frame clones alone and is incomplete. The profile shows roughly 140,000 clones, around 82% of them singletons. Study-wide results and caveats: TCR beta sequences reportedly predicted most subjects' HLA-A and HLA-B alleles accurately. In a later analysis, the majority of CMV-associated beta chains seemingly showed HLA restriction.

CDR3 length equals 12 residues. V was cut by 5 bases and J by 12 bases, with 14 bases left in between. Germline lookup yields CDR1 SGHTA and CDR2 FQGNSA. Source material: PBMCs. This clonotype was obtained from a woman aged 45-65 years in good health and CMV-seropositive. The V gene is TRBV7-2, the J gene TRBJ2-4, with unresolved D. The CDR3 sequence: CASSPRSVTQYF. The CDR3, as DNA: TGTGCCAGCAGCCCCCGCTCGGTCACTCAGTACTTC.